Below, 21 T cell receptor beta chains from the same sample are listed, as sequenced in a study of T-cell reconstitution after alpha-beta-depleted transplantation in children (dated by TCRdb to the mid-2010s). The treatment or condition label of this sample denotes: allogeneic hematopoietic cell transplantation with graft depleted of TCRalphabeta T cells and CD19 B cells. Library prep was done by PCR. Sequencing relied on an Illumina HiSeq 2500. TCR libraries were prepared with molecular barcoding, using unique molecular identifiers to normalize TCRbeta repertoire quantification. TCRdb cleaned the public reads at Q25 with fastp, built clones with MiXCR and kept in-frame beta chains. Rows matching on CDR3 protein sequence are summarized as one entry with the most common DNA and genes. The sample table contains 300,000 to 400,000 distinct CDR3 sequences; only one count was recorded for 15% to 20% of them. The leading ten clones occupy approximately 38% of the sample.

The sequencing here drew on PBMCs, mostly from graft donor cells, taken 360 days after TCRalphabeta/CD19-depleted stem cell transplant. These receptors were taken from a male patient between 2 and 10 years old who had a stem cell transplant for acute lymphoblastic leukemia, so the T cells may come from the graft donor.

This clonotype was picked up many times. The CDR3 bases are TGCGCCAGCAGCCAAGAGGAACGGTTCTACAATGAGCAGTTCTTC. It translates to CASSQEERFYNEQFF. V and J are TRBV4-1 and TRBJ2-1; D call uncertain. Germline CDR1 MGHRA, CDR2 YSYEKL. V shed 0 bases and J shed 3 bases, with 9 bases lying between them. This CDR3 has 15 residues.

This clonotype was recorded many times. This chain links TRBV28 with TRBJ2-4, with TRBD2 identical over 10 bases. This CDR3 comprises 21 residues. V gave up 6 bases and J gave up 0 bases; unmatched junction bases: 20. CDR1 is MDHEN and CDR2 is SYDVKM in the germline V gene. This CDR3 is CASSPDRGWLAGDIAKNIQYF. The CDR3, as DNA: TGTGCCAGCAGCCCGGACCGGGGGTGGCTAGCGGGGGACATAGCCAAAAACATTCAGTACTTC.

This clonotype was seen only a few times. V usage is TRBV5-6 and J usage is TRBJ1-4, with D maybe TRBD1 (5 bases). Per the germline V gene, CDR1 is SGHDT and CDR2 is YYEEEE. V was cut by 2 bases and J by 8 bases, with 19 bases left in between. The CDR3 is 16 amino acids. The CDR3: CASSFKAKGHGEKLFF. The CDR3 region has the DNA TGTGCCAGCAGCTTTAAGGCGAAGGGGCATGGGGAAAAACTGTTTTTT.

This clonotype has a handful of counts. The CDR3 protein is CASSQQGQNTEAFF. The CDR3 region has the DNA TGTGCCAGCAGCCAACAGGGGCAGAACACTGAAGCTTTCTTT. The chain employs TRBV7-3 and TRBJ1-1; 7 bases align to TRBD1. There are 14 residues in the CDR3. With 5 bases clipped from V and 1 base from J, the junction kept 4 bases outside the gene matches. CDR1 is SGHTA and CDR2 is FQGTGA in the germline V gene.

This clonotype was seen at least ten times. The rearrangement uses TRBV4-1 and TRBJ1-1; no reliable D call. The CDR3 is made up of 16 amino acids. The V gene's germline CDR1 is MGHRA and CDR2 YSYEKL. Trimming took off 4 bases at V and 4 bases at J, with 19 bases between the two ends. The DNA of the CDR3 is TGCGCCAGCAGCCGAGTCCGAGGGCCATCTCGCACTGAAGCTTTCTTT. Its protein is CASSRVRGPSRTEAFF.

The rearrangement links TRBV5-3 to TRBJ2-2; D uncertain. TRBV5-3 is assigned to the ORF class and has an uncertain function. V was shortened by 8 bases and J by 7 bases, with 18 bases between the two germline ends. The CDR3 has 14 residues. The CDR3 bases are TGTGCCAGGGGCCCAACGCGACGCCGCGGGGAGCTGTTTTTT. Translation gives CARGPTRRRGELFF.

In its sample, this clonotype was seen a few times. This chain joins TRBV5-1 and TRBJ2-7; 7 nucleotides match TRBD1. V lost 2 bases, J lost 9 bases, and 17 bases stayed unmatched. This CDR3 comprises 16 residues. Germline loops: CDR1 SGHRS, CDR2 YFSETQ. In DNA form, the CDR3 reads TGCGCCAGCAGCTTCTCATTTCGGGACAGCTCGACGGGGCAGTACTTC. It specifies CASSFSFRDSSTGQYF. The complete variable domain, with remaining parts taken from reference TRBV5-1 and TRBJ2-7, reads KAGVTQTPRYLIKTRGQQVTLSCSPISGHRSVSWYQQTPGQGLQFLFEYFSETQRNKGNFPGRFSGRQFSNSRSEMNVSTLELGDSALYLCASSFSFRDSSTGQYFGPGTRLTVT.

V usage is TRBV6-2 or TRBV6-3 and J usage is TRBJ2-2; TRBD1 might be the D (5 bases). This CDR3 has 14 residues. V lost 2 bases and J lost 7, with 11 bases in between. Germline CDR1 reads MNHEY; CDR2 reads SVGEGT. The CDR3 reads CASSYPRVGGELFF. DNA for the CDR3: TGTGCCAGCAGTTACCCCAGGGTCGGCGGGGAGCTGTTTTTT.

V and J are TRBV20-1 and TRBJ2-4, with TRBD1 as a possible D gene (5 bases). Germline assignment: CDR1 DFQATT and CDR2 SNEGSKA (reference sequence). CDR3 length: 15 amino acids. With 1 base removed from V and 3 bases from J, the gap between germline ends came to 13 bases. CDR3 loop: CSARAGLRGKNIQYF. DNA of the CDR3: TGCAGTGCTAGAGCTGGGCTAAGGGGCAAAAACATTCAGTACTTC.

This clonotype turned up a few times. The chain employs TRBV6-5 and TRBJ2-1; D is tentatively TRBD1 or TRBD2 (6 bases each). V lost 2 bases, J lost 7 bases, and 18 bases lay in between. The CDR3 runs 16 residues. Germline lookup yields CDR1 MNHEY and CDR2 SVGAGI. The CDR3: CASSYVGAQGGNEQFF. The CDR3, as DNA: TGTGCCAGCAGTTACGTGGGGGCGCAAGGAGGGAATGAGCAGTTCTTC.

This clonotype was seen only a few times. V is TRBV6-2 or TRBV6-3 and J is TRBJ2-1; no clear D gene. Trimming stripped 2 bases from V and 2 bases from J, with 10 bases between. Germline assignment: CDR1 MNHEY and CDR2 SVGEGT. The CDR3 runs 15 residues. This CDR3 reads CASSYSHEPYNEQFF. DNA for the CDR3: TGTGCCAGCAGTTACAGTCATGAGCCCTACAATGAGCAGTTCTTC.

The chain couples TRBV4-1 to TRBJ2-1, with TRBD2 identical over 13 bases. This CDR3 is 24 amino acids long. Germline CDR1 MGHRA, CDR2 YSYEKL. After removal of 1 base from V and 0 bases from J, the junction contained 21 bases not matched to a gene. This chain's CDR3 is CASSQGGRRLGLAGVRGSYNEQFF. The CDR3 DNA is TGCGCCAGCAGCCAAGGGGGGAGAAGGTTAGGACTAGCGGGAGTGAGAGGCTCCTACAATGAGCAGTTCTTC.

In this sample, this clonotype turned up many times. The rearrangement uses TRBV5-1 and TRBJ2-7; tentative D call: TRBD2 (5 bases). Germline CDR1 and CDR2: SGHRS and YFSETQ. This CDR3 has 14 amino acids. V gave up 0 bases and J gave up 3 bases, with 10 bases separating them. The CDR3: CASSLAGDFYEQYF. Here the CDR3 DNA reads TGCGCCAGCAGCTTGGCCGGGGATTTCTACGAGCAGTACTTC.

This clonotype was found a few times. The V gene is TRBV5-1, the J gene TRBJ2-1; 9 nucleotides match TRBD2. CDR1 and CDR2 (germline): SGHRS, YFSETQ. With V trimmed by 3 bases and J by 8 bases, 24 bases remained unmatched. The CDR3 is made up of 20 amino acids. The chain's CDR3 is CASSWEGVTSGYPPRYEQFF. The CDR3 bases are TGCGCCAGCAGCTGGGAGGGTGTTACTAGCGGGTACCCTCCCCGGTATGAGCAGTTCTTC.

In its sample, this clonotype was seen a few times. This chain connects TRBV7-9 to TRBJ2-4; no definite D call. The CDR3 totals 14 residues. The germline V and J ends were trimmed by 1 base and 0 bases, with 4 bases remaining between them. CDR1 is SEHNR and CDR2 is FQNEAQ in the germline V gene (reference sequence). This CDR3 reads CASSLVIAKNIQYF. The CDR3 region has the DNA TGTGCCAGCAGCTTAGTTATAGCCAAAAACATTCAGTACTTC.

The CDR3 protein is CASSYSRTSGNTDTQYF. The CDR3 DNA sequence: TGTGCCAGCAGTTACTCAAGGACTAGCGGTAACACAGATACGCAGTATTTT. The V and J genes are TRBV6-2 or TRBV6-3 and TRBJ2-3; 10 bases align to TRBD2. V shed 0 bases, J shed 2 bases, and the junction held 5 bases outside the gene matches. CDR1 and CDR2 from the germline V gene are MNHEY and SVGEGT. The CDR3 extends over 17 amino acids.

The chain uses TRBV12-3 or TRBV12-4 and TRBJ2-2; TRBD1 might be the D (5 bases). The CDR3 loop spans 14 amino acids. The ends were cut back, 7 bases at V and 4 bases at J, with 13 bases in the middle. In DNA form, the CDR3 reads TGTGCCAGCACTTCCAGGGTTTTCACCGGGGAGCTGTTTTTT. The encoded protein is CASTSRVFTGELFF.

This clonotype has only a few counts. The chain employs TRBV18 and TRBJ2-1; 9 nucleotides align to TRBD2. J gave up 9 bases and V 5 bases, and 5 bases lay outside the gene matches. Germline V gene sequence: CDR1 KGHSH, CDR2 LQKENI. The CDR3 contains 13 residues. Here the CDR3 DNA reads TGTGCCAGCTCAAGGCGGGAGGGTAGTGAGCAGTTCTTC. It codes for CASSRREGSEQFF.

This clonotype has only a few counts. The V and J genes are TRBV30 and TRBJ2-1; 8 bases fit TRBD2. J lost 4 bases, V lost 5 bases, and 4 bases had no gene match. Germline lookup yields CDR1 GTSNPN and CDR2 SVGIG (reference sequence). The CDR3 loop spans 13 amino acids. CDR3 in amino acids: CAWEREPYNEQFF. For the CDR3, the DNA is TGTGCCTGGGAGCGGGAGCCTTACAATGAGCAGTTCTTC. Full variable domain (missing parts from reference TRBV30 and TRBJ2-1): SQTIHQWPATLVQPVGSPLSLECTVEGTSNPNLYWYRQAAGRGLQLLFYSVGIGQISSEVPQNLSASRPQDRQFILSSKKLLLSDSGFYLCAWEREPYNEQFFGPGTRLTVL.

The chain is built from TRBV29-1 and TRBJ2-2; possible D gene TRBD2, 6 bases. V shed 2 bases and J shed 5 bases, with 9 bases lying between them. The V gene's germline CDR1 is SQVTM and CDR2 ANQGSEA. The CDR3 loop spans 13 amino acids. CDR3 nucleotide sequence: TGCAGCGTTGAATACGGGGGAACCGGGGAGCTGTTTTTT. It encodes CSVEYGGTGELFF.

This clonotype has a count of ten or more. The chain combines TRBV7-6 with TRBJ2-7, with 7 bases that match TRBD1. CDR3 length equals 14 residues. Trimming at V came to 5 bases and at J to 5 bases, leaving 9 bases not matched to a gene. The germline V gene encodes CDR1 SGHVS and CDR2 FNYEAQ. Here the CDR3 reads CASSPQGWGNEQYF. The CDR3 DNA is TGTGCCAGCAGCCCACAGGGGTGGGGGAACGAGCAGTACTTC.